This T cell receptor (beta chain) was sequenced in a study of blood T cell repertoires in COVID-19. The overall study: Acute-phase and convalescent COVID-19 samples originated in the United States, Italy and Spain. PBMCs, B-cell-depleted T cells, or T cells provided the cDNA or gDNA that made up the material.

Here immunoSEQ multiplex PCR was the method, and the copy in TCRdb shows in-frame clones only, minus some. Of about 270,000 clones listed, 85% to 95% are singletons. Germline CDR1 and CDR2: LGHNA and YSLEER. This CDR3 region has 16 residues. J lost 3 bases, V lost 3 bases, and 7 bases had no gene match. Individuals drawn from approximately 26 US areas were roughly 18 to 89 years old. This clone has just a few counts. This TCR came from a man aged 40-49 years who had been exposed to COVID-19. Material: PBMCs or T cells enriched from blood (not recorded which). The V call is TRBV4-3, the J call TRBJ2-7; TRBD2 agrees at 11 bases. For the CDR3, the DNA is TGCGCCAGCAGCCAGGCCTTCGGGACTAGCGGCTACGAGCAGTACTTC. Translating it yields CASSQAFGTSGYEQYF.